This passage covers 20 T cell receptor beta chains from one sample sequenced in a study of chemoradiotherapy in HPV16-positive cancers. Here immunoSEQ multiplex PCR was the method, and the copy in TCRdb shows in-frame clones only, minus some. Among roughly 20,000 clones listed, roughly 80% were seen once. Specimen: blood, collected from a patient who underwent chemoradiotherapy. These receptors all come from a human donor with HPV-associated anogenital cancer.

V gene TRBV19 combines with J gene TRBJ1-1; weak D call: TRBD1 (5 bases). Between the trimmed V and J ends, which lost 5 bases and 8 bases, there was a span of 27 bases. This CDR3 spans 17 amino acids. Germline V gene data show CDR1 as LNHDA and CDR2 as SQIVND (reference sequence). The CDR3: CASSLLVRDGNPIEAFF. The CDR3 DNA follows: TGTGCCAGTAGTCTTTTAGTCCGGGACGGGAATCCGATCGAAGCTTTCTTT.

DNA for the CDR3: TGCGCCAGCAGCCAAGACGACAGGGAGAGACGGGAGCTGTTTTTT. It specifies CASSQDDRERRELFF. The chain couples TRBV4-1 to TRBJ2-2, with 7 bases lining up with TRBD1. The CDR3 runs 15 residues. Germline values: CDR1 MGHRA, CDR2 YSYEKL. The junction had 7 bases not matched to a gene; V was cut back by 0 bases and J by 9 bases.

A few counts support this clone. The chain links TRBV13 to TRBJ2-7; the D gene is possibly TRBD1 (5 bases). The germline V and J ends were trimmed by 1 base and 2 bases, with 9 bases remaining between them. CDR1 is PRHDT, CDR2 FYEKMQ, per germline (reference sequence). CDR3 length: 14 amino acids. CDR3 loop: CASSLDRGPYEQYF. In DNA, the CDR3 is TGTGCCAGCAGCTTAGATAGGGGCCCCTACGAGCAGTACTTC.

The chain recombines TRBV2 with TRBJ1-1; D is ambiguous. The CDR3 is made up of 13 amino acids. V was trimmed by 5 bases and J by 1 base, leaving 8 bases between them. The germline V gene encodes CDR1 SNHLY and CDR2 FYNNEI. The chain's CDR3 is CASSQDGNTEAFF. DNA for the CDR3: TGTGCCAGCAGTCAAGACGGGAACACTGAAGCTTTCTTT. Full variable domain (outside the CDR3, taken from reference TRBV2 and TRBJ1-1): EPEVTQTPSHQVTQMGQEVILRCVPISNHLYFYWYRQILGQKVEFLVSFYNNEISEKSEIFDDQFSVERPDGSNFTLKIRSTKLEDSAMYFCASSQDGNTEAFFGQGTRLTVV.

The V call is TRBV19, the J call TRBJ1-1, with 8 bases identical to TRBD1. The ends lost 7 bases at V and 3 bases at J; junction bases unmatched: 4. There are 13 residues in the CDR3. Germline assignment: CDR1 LNHDA and CDR2 SQIVND (reference sequence). The CDR3 region has the DNA TGTGCCAGTACAGGACAGGGCGACACTGAAGCTTTCTTT. Translated: CASTGQGDTEAFF.

The chain links TRBV29-1 to TRBJ2-5; TRBD1 matches at 7 bases. The CDR3 loop spans 12 amino acids. Germline assignment: CDR1 SQVTM and CDR2 ANQGSEA. Germline trimming cut 4 bases from V and 5 bases from J; bases unmatched to any gene: 4. The CDR3: CSVVRGRETQYF. In DNA, the CDR3 is TGCAGCGTTGTAAGGGGGCGGGAGACCCAGTACTTC.

V gene TRBV6-5 combines with J gene TRBJ1-4; D perhaps matches TRBD1 (6 bases). V lost 6 bases to trimming and J lost 5 bases, with 10 bases between them. The CDR3 has 13 amino acids. Germline loops: CDR1 MNHEY, CDR2 SVGAGI. Here the CDR3 DNA reads TGTGCCAGCAGCGGGGGGGCGAATGAAAAACTGTTTTTT. Its protein is CASSGGANEKLFF.

This chain joins TRBV9 and TRBJ2-3; the match to TRBD1 covers 10 bases. The CDR3 is made up of 17 amino acids. J lost 1 base, V lost 0 bases, and 5 bases had no gene match. The germline V gene encodes CDR1 SGDLS and CDR2 YYNGEE. Here the CDR3 DNA reads TGTGCCAGCAGCGTAGGGGCCGGGACAGGGGGCACAGATACGCAGTATTTT. It is translated as CASSVGAGTGGTDTQYF.

The chain recombines TRBV11-2 with TRBJ1-5; D gene ambiguous. The germline gives CDR1 SGHAT, CDR2 FQNNGV. Trimming took 1 base from V and 5 from J, leaving 9 bases between them. CDR3 length equals 14 residues. This CDR3 reads CASSLVTSHQPQHF. The CDR3 nucleotides read TGTGCCAGCAGCTTAGTAACAAGCCATCAGCCCCAGCATTTT.

This chain's CDR3 is CASSLKTGQAGEQFF. The CDR3 bases are TGTGCCAGCAGCCTTAAGACAGGGCAGGCTGGTGAGCAGTTCTTC. The chain recombines TRBV5-4 with TRBJ2-1; 7 bases are shared with TRBD1. Trimming took 4 bases from V and 9 from J; bases not matched to a gene: 13. Germline values: CDR1 SGHNT, CDR2 YYREEE (reference sequence). This CDR3 is 15 amino acids long.

The chain recombines TRBV6-6 with TRBJ2-1; TRBD2 matches 12 bases. Trimming at V came to 2 bases and at J to 13 bases, leaving 6 bases not matched to a gene. CDR3 length equals 14 residues. Germline V gene data show CDR1 as MNHNY and CDR2 as SVGAGI (reference sequence). The CDR3: CASSYPASGGAQFF. The CDR3 bases are TGTGCCAGCAGTTACCCGGCTAGCGGGGGGGCCCAGTTCTTC.

The gene calls are TRBV19 and TRBJ1-5; no clear D gene. V was cut by 3 bases and J by 3 bases, with 6 bases left in between. The germline gives CDR1 LNHDA, CDR2 SQIVND (reference sequence). The CDR3 sequence is 13 residues long. The chain's CDR3 is CASSIGVNQPQHF. The CDR3 bases are TGTGCCAGTAGTATTGGGGTCAATCAGCCCCAGCATTTT.

The chain uses TRBV11-2 and TRBJ2-5; TRBD2 agrees at 10 bases. The DNA end lines up better with TRBJ2-7; the J call may be wrong. Germline CDR1 is SGHAT and CDR2 is FQNNGV. CDR3 size: 15 residues. The CDR3 here is CASSLEAGGWYEQYF. CDR3 nucleotides: TGTGCCAGCAGCTTAGAAGCGGGGGGGTGGTACGAGCAGTACTTC.

V and J are TRBV19 and TRBJ2-3; 9 nucleotides line up with TRBD1. V shed 6 bases, J shed 4 bases, and the junction held 5 bases outside the gene matches. CDR1 and CDR2 (germline): LNHDA, SQIVND (reference sequence). The CDR3 sequence is 14 residues long. CDR3 residues: CASRGQGESDTQYF. The CDR3, as DNA: TGTGCCAGTAGGGGACAGGGAGAATCAGATACGCAGTATTTT.

This clone has only a few counts. The V gene is TRBV6-4, the J gene TRBJ2-3; tentative D call: TRBD2 (5 bases). This CDR3 region has 15 residues. Deletions cut 0 bases from V and 1 base from J, with 8 bases between. Per the germline V gene, CDR1 is MRHNA and CDR2 is SNTAGT. As DNA, the CDR3 is TGTGCCAGCAGTGACTCGAACGGGGGCACAGATACGCAGTATTTT. Amino acids: CASSDSNGGTDTQYF.

V and J are TRBV28 and TRBJ2-7, with TRBD1 as a possible D gene (6 bases). CDR3 length equals 14 residues. Trimming removed 6 bases from V and 1 base from J, with 13 bases in between. Looked up from germline, CDR1 is MDHEN and CDR2 is SYDVKM. Here the CDR3 reads CASSRQASSYEQYF. CDR3 coding DNA: TGTGCCAGCAGCCGACAGGCTAGTTCCTACGAGCAGTACTTC.

The CDR3 loop reads CASIYHTAGEAFF. In nucleotides, the CDR3 is TGTGCCAGCATATATCACACGGCGGGTGAAGCTTTCTTT. The chain links TRBV2 to TRBJ1-1; no definite D call. Germline loops: CDR1 SNHLY, CDR2 FYNNEI. The CDR3 is 13 amino acids. V was shortened by 7 bases and J by 7 bases, with 16 bases between the two germline ends.

This sequence joins TRBV6-6 and TRBJ1-5, with D perhaps TRBD1 (5 bases). This CDR3 is built from 14 residues. Trimming stripped 5 bases from V and 3 bases from J, with 11 bases between. The V gene's germline CDR1 is MNHNY and CDR2 SVGAGI (reference sequence). The CDR3 here is CASSDDRFNQPQHF. CDR3 DNA sequence: TGTGCCAGCAGTGACGACAGATTCAATCAGCCCCAGCATTTT.

This clone has only one observation. V and J are TRBV28 and TRBJ1-5; 7 bases are shared with TRBD1. V lost 3 bases to trimming and J lost 5 bases; unmatched junction nucleotides: 7. CDR1 is MDHEN, CDR2 SYDVKM, per germline. The CDR3 spans 15 residues. CDR3 in DNA: TGTGCCAGCAGTTTTATAGGGGGCGATCATCAGCCCCAGCATTTT. This codes for CASSFIGGDHQPQHF.

The rearrangement links TRBV10-3 to TRBJ1-1, with TRBD1 identical over 7 bases. Looked up from germline, CDR1 is ENHRY and CDR2 is SYGVKD. Germline trimming cut 3 bases from V and 10 bases from J; bases unmatched to any gene: 14. The CDR3 sequence is 15 residues long. CDR3: CAISESGQSIRRAFF. The CDR3 DNA follows: TGTGCCATCAGTGAATCGGGACAGTCGATTAGGCGAGCTTTCTTT.